This is a list of T cell receptor beta chains from one sample in a study of blood T cell repertoires in COVID-19. Clones were read by immunoSEQ multiplex PCR, and TCRdb kept only the in-frame ones, dropping some. The table shows some 140,000 clones, with about 80% occurring only once. Sequenced material: peripheral blood. These receptor sequences come from an older woman with acute or convalescent COVID-19. CDR3s include the opening cysteine and the closing phenylalanine or tryptophan. The D gene is left open where the match is weak. Clone sizes are given selectively: once, few, many, or a class where the clone is expanded.

size: once
J: TRBJ1-1
D: -
V: TRBV5-8
DNA: TGTGCCAGCAGCTTGGCCTCCCTCCTAAGGAACACTGAAGCTTTCTTT
CDR3: CASSLASLLRNTEAFF

size: -
J: TRBJ2-7
D: TRBD2
V: TRBV5-1
DNA: TGCGCCAGCAGCGCCCTGACTAGCGGTATATACGAGCAGTACTTC
CDR3: CASSALTSGIYEQYF

size: -
J: TRBJ2-2
D: TRBD1
V: TRBV19
DNA: TGTGCCAGGAACCGACAGGGCCGGCCGGCCGGGGAGCTGTTTTTT
CDR3: CARNRQGRPAGELFF

size: -
J: TRBJ2-1
D: -
V: TRBV12-5
DNA: TGTGCTAGTGGTTCCGCCTCGCCCGACGGGGAGTATGAGCAGTTCTTC
CDR3: CASGSASPDGEYEQFF

size: -
J: TRBJ2-1
D: -
V: TRBV5-6
DNA: TGTGCCAGCAGCCTAGCCCTTGACAGGGAGCAGTTCTTC
CDR3: CASSLALDREQFF

size: -
J: TRBJ2-2
D: TRBD1
V: TRBV11-3
DNA: TGTGCCAGCAGCGAGGGACAGATACTCGGAGACACCGGGGAGCTGTTTTTT
CDR3: CASSEGQILGDTGELFF

size: -
J: TRBJ2-5
D: -
V: TRBV5-5
DNA: TGTGCCAGCCTCAATGGGGCGTACCAAGAGACCCAGTACTTC
CDR3: CASLNGAYQETQYF

size: once
J: TRBJ1-1
D: -
V: TRBV9
DNA: TGTGCCAGCAGCGAGGGGGTGAACACTGAAGCTTTCTTT
CDR3: CASSEGVNTEAFF

size: few
J: TRBJ1-6
D: -
V: TRBV5-1
DNA: TGCGCCAGCAGCGCGGGGACCGCTTCAATGTCACCCCTCCACTTT
CDR3: CASSAGTASMSPLHF

size: -
J: TRBJ2-7
D: -
V: TRBV2
DNA: TGTGCCAGCAGTGCAGAACAGCTCGAGCAGTACTTC
CDR3: CASSAEQLEQYF

size: -
J: TRBJ1-2
D: TRBD1
V: TRBV6-5
DNA: TGTGCCAGCAGTTACTCGACAGGGAGGCTCTATGGCTACACCTTC
CDR3: CASSYSTGRLYGYTF

size: once
J: TRBJ2-3
D: TRBD2
V: TRBV2
DNA: TGTGCCAGCAGTGATGGGACTAGCTCTTCCGATACGCAGTATTTT
CDR3: CASSDGTSSSDTQYF

size: -
J: TRBJ2-6
D: TRBD1
V: TRBV4-2
DNA: TGTGCCAGCAGCCAAGACGGTTTTCTCGGGCAGGGGGCGACTGGGGCCAACGTCCTGACTTTC
CDR3: CASSQDGFLGQGATGANVLTF

size: -
J: TRBJ1-2
D: -
V: TRBV28
DNA: TGTGCCACACAACAGGGTAACTATGGCTACACCTTC
CDR3: CATQQGNYGYTF

size: -
J: TRBJ1-5
D: -
V: TRBV19
DNA: TGTGCCAGTAGTATCCGTTCGGGAGATCAGCCCCAGCATTTT
CDR3: CASSIRSGDQPQHF

size: -
J: TRBJ1-5
D: -
V: TRBV7-9
DNA: TGTGCCAGCAGCTTAGCTACAGGGTTTCGGAATCAGCCCCAGCATTTT
CDR3: CASSLATGFRNQPQHF

size: -
J: TRBJ1-1
D: -
V: TRBV19
DNA: TGTGCCAGTAGCCCCGGGGGGAGTGGAGCTTTCTTT
CDR3: CASSPGGSGAFF

size: -
J: TRBJ1-2
D: -
V: TRBV6-5
DNA: TGTGCCAGCAGTACCGGGGGGAACTATGGCTACACCTTC
CDR3: CASSTGGNYGYTF

size: -
J: TRBJ1-2
D: -
V: TRBV9
DNA: TGTGCCAGCAGCGTAGCTACAGGGAACTATGGCTACACCTTC
CDR3: CASSVATGNYGYTF

size: -
J: TRBJ2-1
D: TRBD2
V: TRBV4-2
DNA: TGTGCCAGCAGCCAAGGAGCGGGGGGGACCAATGAGCAGTTCTTC
CDR3: CASSQGAGGTNEQFF

size: -
J: TRBJ2-3
D: -
V: TRBV28
DNA: TGTGCCAGCAGTTTAGGGGGCTCTAGCACAGATACGCAGTATTTT
CDR3: CASSLGGSSTDTQYF

size: -
J: TRBJ2-7
D: -
V: TRBV6-1
DNA: TGTGCCAGCAGTGAGGGTCTGGGGGGAGGCTCCTACGAGCAGTACTTC
CDR3: CASSEGLGGGSYEQYF

size: once
J: TRBJ1-2
D: TRBD1
V: TRBV29-1
DNA: TGCAGCGTCCCGACCGGGGGGACAGGGCGAGCTAACTATGGCTACACCTTC
CDR3: CSVPTGGTGRANYGYTF

size: -
J: TRBJ2-7
D: -
V: TRBV21-1
DNA: TGTGCCAGCAGCAAGGGACAAATTGCCTACGAGCAGTACTTC
CDR3: CASSKGQIAYEQYF

size: -
J: TRBJ2-3
D: TRBD2
V: TRBV28
DNA: TGTGCCAGCGGGTCGGTAGCGGGGGACACAGATACGCAGTATTTT
CDR3: CASGSVAGDTDTQYF

size: -
J: TRBJ1-1
D: -
V: TRBV21-1
DNA: TGTGCCAGCAGCAAAGCCATTCTGGGCCTCGGGGTCCCAGTTAAAGCTTTCTTT
CDR3: CASSKAILGLGVPVKAFF

size: -
J: TRBJ2-5
D: TRBD2
V: TRBV5-5
DNA: TGTGCCAGCAGCTTGATAAAGCGGGGGGGCCAAGAGACCCAGTACTTC
CDR3: CASSLIKRGGQETQYF